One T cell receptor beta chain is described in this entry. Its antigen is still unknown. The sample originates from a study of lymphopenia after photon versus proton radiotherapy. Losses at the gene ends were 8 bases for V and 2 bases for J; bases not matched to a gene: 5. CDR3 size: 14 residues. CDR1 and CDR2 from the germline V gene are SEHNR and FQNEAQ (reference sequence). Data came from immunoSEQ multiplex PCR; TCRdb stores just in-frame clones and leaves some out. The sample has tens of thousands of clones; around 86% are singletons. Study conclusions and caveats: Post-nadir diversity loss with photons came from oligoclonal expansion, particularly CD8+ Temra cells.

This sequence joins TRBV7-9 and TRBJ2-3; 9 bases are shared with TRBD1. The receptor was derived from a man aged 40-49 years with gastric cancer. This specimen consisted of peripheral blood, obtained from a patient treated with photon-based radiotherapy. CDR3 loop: CASRTGEITDTQYF. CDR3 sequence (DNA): TGTGCCAGCCGGACAGGGGAGATCACAGATACGCAGTATTTT.